Described below is a single T cell receptor (beta chain) sequence and its context. This sample was included in a study of T cell changes during pregnancy in multiple sclerosis. Using immunoSEQ multiplex PCR, the repertoire was profiled, and TCRdb retains in-frame clones only, with some absent. Seen here are tens of thousands of clones, around 93% observed once, and the top ten hold around 1.8%. The CDR3 has 15 amino acids. CDR1 is SGHRS, CDR2 YFSETQ, per germline. Trimming took 4 bases from V and 6 from J; bases not matched to a gene: 11. The sample here was peripheral blood, taken in the first trimester of pregnancy. V and J are TRBV5-1 and TRBJ1-2; 8 nucleotides match TRBD1. This TCR derives from a female donor in good health, enrolled as a control in a pregnancy study. CDR3 in DNA: TGCGCCAGCAGCCGGACAGACGACAGGGGACATGGCTACACCTTC. Its protein is CASSRTDDRGHGYTF.